This is a list of T cell receptor beta chains from one sample in a study of Ad26.COV2.S vaccination and SARS-CoV-2 variants. This table comes from immunoSEQ multiplex PCR, and its TCRdb copy is limited to in-frame clones, with some not included. The repertoire holds about 680,000 clones, with more than 80% as singletons. Specimen: peripheral blood, collected in a trial of Ad26.COV2.S vaccine versus placebo. These receptors came from a person aged 18 to 59 who received the Ad26.COV2.S COVID-19 vaccine or a placebo. Both conserved end residues are part of each CDR3. D genes are given only for firm matches. Expanded clones get a size class; other rows say once, few or many, or leave the size out.

d_call	j_call	cdr3_length	v_call	clone_size	cdr3_aa	cdr3_nt
-	TRBJ2-7	13	TRBV29-1	few	CSVEELSAGGQYF	TGCAGCGTTGAAGAATTAAGCGCCGGCGGGCAGTACTTC
TRBD2	TRBJ2-1	16	TRBV5-1	-	CASSVGLAGDVDEQFF	TGCGCCAGCAGCGTGGGACTAGCGGGAGATGTCGATGAGCAGTTCTTC
-	TRBJ1-2	14	TRBV18	once	CASSPGEANYGYTF	TGTGCCAGCTCACCGGGGGAAGCTAACTATGGCTACACCTTC
TRBD2	TRBJ2-7	17	TRBV5-1	-	CASSRVPGLAGFYEQYF	TGCGCCAGCAGCAGGGTCCCGGGACTAGCGGGATTCTACGAGCAGTACTTC
-	TRBJ2-7	15	TRBV13	-	CASSLGRWADYEQYF	TGTGCCAGCAGCTTAGGCCGATGGGCTGACTACGAGCAGTACTTC
-	TRBJ2-3	16	TRBV19	-	CASSIARQVSTDTQYF	TGTGCCAGTAGTATAGCCAGGCAGGTTAGCACAGATACGCAGTATTTT
-	TRBJ2-2	16	TRBV6-5	-	CASSYSRLVYTGELFF	TGTGCCAGCAGTTACTCGAGGCTAGTTTACACCGGGGAGCTGTTTTTT
-	TRBJ1-5	16	TRBV21-1	-	CASSKWEKISNQPQHF	TGTGCCAGCAGCAAATGGGAGAAAATAAGCAATCAGCCCCAGCATTTT
TRBD1	TRBJ2-5	13	TRBV3-1/TRBV3-2	-	CASSLDRRETQYF	TGTGCCAGCAGCCTGGACAGGAGAGAGACCCAGTACTTC
TRBD2	TRBJ2-1	18	TRBV23-1	-	CASSRRGREHRTYNEQFF	TGCGCCAGCAGTCGGCGGGGGAGGGAACACCGGACCTACAATGAGCAGTTCTTC
-	TRBJ2-3	15	TRBV24-1	-	CATSGAGPSTDTQYF	TGTGCCACCAGTGGAGCGGGCCCTAGCACAGATACGCAGTATTTT
-	TRBJ2-1	15	TRBV6-6	-	CASSYGHQAPNEQFF	TGTGCCAGCAGTTATGGACACCAAGCCCCTAATGAGCAGTTCTTC
-	TRBJ1-1	16	TRBV27	-	CASSLTPQGLNTEAFF	TGTGCCAGCAGTTTAACACCACAGGGTCTGAACACTGAAGCTTTCTTT
-	TRBJ2-7	12	TRBV7-2	-	CASTIPGYEQYF	TGTGCCAGCACCATCCCGGGTTACGAGCAGTACTTC
-	TRBJ2-2	15	TRBV5-6	-	CASSLAGKGTGELFF	TGTGCCAGCAGCTTGGCAGGGAAAGGCACCGGGGAGCTGTTTTTT
-	TRBJ2-6	16	TRBV5-4	-	CASSLFLIGGANVLTF	TGTGCCAGCAGCTTGTTCCTAATCGGTGGGGCCAACGTCCTGACTTTC
-	TRBJ2-2	13	TRBV2	-	CASSSRGTGELFF	TGTGCCAGCAGTTCCCGGGGGACCGGGGAGCTGTTTTTT
TRBD1	TRBJ1-1	16	TRBV5-1	-	CASSSEGDRWNTEAFF	TGCGCCAGCAGCTCCGAGGGGGACAGGTGGAACACTGAAGCTTTCTTT
-	TRBJ2-6	18	TRBV5-1	-	CASSLVTTSGPGANVLTF	TGCGCCAGCAGCTTGGTTACCACTTCGGGGCCTGGGGCCAACGTCCTGACTTTC
-	TRBJ2-7	15	TRBV13	-	CASRRGFGDSYEQYF	TGTGCCAGCAGGAGGGGATTTGGGGACTCCTACGAGCAGTACTTC
-	TRBJ1-2	14	TRBV18	-	CASSPTDTSYGYTF	TGTGCCAGCTCACCGACAGATACTAGCTATGGCTACACCTTC
-	TRBJ1-4	15	TRBV19	-	CASSHAGTRNEKLFF	TGTGCCAGTAGCCACGCCGGGACGAGGAATGAAAAACTGTTTTTT
TRBD2	TRBJ2-1	19	TRBV19	-	CASSIDLAVSRASYNEQFF	TGTGCCAGTAGTATAGATCTAGCGGTCAGCAGGGCGTCCTACAATGAGCAGTTCTTC
-	TRBJ1-6	14	TRBV10-3	-	CAITPDGNNSPLHF	TGTGCCATCACCCCGGACGGGAATAATTCACCCCTCCACTTT
TRBD2	TRBJ2-2	16	TRBV19	-	CASSIGSGGNTGELFF	TGTGCCAGTAGTATAGGGAGCGGGGGCAACACCGGGGAGCTGTTTTTT
TRBD1	TRBJ1-4	15	TRBV7-2	-	CASSLKTGGDEKLFF	TGTGCCAGCAGCTTAAAGACAGGGGGGGATGAAAAACTGTTTTTT
-	TRBJ2-5	14	TRBV7-3	once	CASSFQGGGETQYF	TGTGCCAGCAGCTTCCAGGGAGGTGGAGAGACCCAGTACTTC
-	TRBJ2-3	12	TRBV5-4	-	CASRESGDTQYF	TGTGCCAGCCGGGAGAGCGGAGATACGCAGTATTTT
TRBD1	TRBJ1-1	15	TRBV24-1	-	CATSDSTGGNTEAFF	TGTGCCACCAGTGATTCGACAGGGGGGAACACTGAAGCTTTCTTT
-	TRBJ2-7	13	TRBV15	-	CATSPGFSYEQYF	TGTGCCACCAGTCCCGGATTTTCGTACGAGCAGTACTTC
TRBD1	TRBJ1-2	15	TRBV6-4	-	CASRLTGDTNYGYTF	TGTGCCAGCAGGTTGACAGGGGATACTAACTATGGCTACACCTTC
-	TRBJ2-7	12	TRBV11-2	-	CASSLGDPEQYF	TGTGCCAGCAGCTTGGGGGACCCCGAGCAGTACTTC
-	TRBJ2-1	16	TRBV4-2	-	CASSQELQGTYNEQFF	TGTGCCAGCAGCCAAGAGCTACAGGGTACCTACAATGAGCAGTTCTTC
-	TRBJ1-3	18	TRBV18	once	CASSPPLYAQLSGNTIYF	TGTGCCAGCTCACCACCCCTTTATGCTCAACTCTCTGGAAACACCATATATTTT
-	TRBJ1-5	15	TRBV11-2	-	CASSLEGTDNQPQHF	TGTGCCAGCAGCTTAGAAGGCACAGATAATCAGCCCCAGCATTTT
TRBD2	TRBJ2-1	15	TRBV27	-	CASISGTSGRNEQFF	TGTGCCAGCATTTCCGGGACTAGCGGGAGAAATGAGCAGTTCTTC
TRBD2	TRBJ2-7	15	TRBV4-1	-	CASSQEGRGAYEQYF	TGCGCCAGCAGCCAAGAAGGCCGGGGGGCCTACGAGCAGTACTTC
TRBD1	TRBJ2-6	18	TRBV10-3	once	CAISELGQRSSGANVLTF	TGTGCCATCAGTGAGTTGGGACAGAGAAGCTCTGGGGCCAACGTCCTGACTTTC
-	TRBJ1-4	11	TRBV20-1	-	CSARGGEVLFF	TGCAGTGCTAGAGGGGGGGAAGTACTGTTTTTT
-	TRBJ1-1	14	TRBV30	-	CAWSVVRGGTEAFF	TGTGCCTGGAGTGTAGTCCGGGGGGGCACTGAAGCTTTCTTT
-	TRBJ2-7	13	TRBV18	-	CASSPDRAYEQYF	TGTGCCAGCTCACCAGACAGAGCCTACGAGCAGTACTTC